The T cell receptor beta chain described here comes from a study of CXCR3-negative and CXCR3-positive naive CD8 T cells. On this clonotype: Its antigen is still unknown.

CDR3 length: 13 residues. Looked up from germline, CDR1 is MDHEN and CDR2 is SYDVKM. General study points: TCR interaction strength was inferred from TRB CDR3 physicochemistry, as CD5 matched across naive subsets. Partial loss of CXCR3 expression followed cryopreservation; most assays used fresh PBMCs. Naive cells positive for CXCR3 carried more hydrophobic TRB CDR3s than CXCR3-negative ones. Diversity in memory CD8+ cells fell much lower than the comparably high levels seen in both naive subsets.

Researchers prepared the TRB cDNA libraries using 5' RACE with UMI labels. From the 5' RACE reads, TCRdb lists one entry per CDR3 protein and no DNA. The sample has some 150,000 distinct CDR3 sequences; the top ten hold about 0.37%. This clonotype was obtained from a human donor in good health. Some clones in this sample may be carry-over from other donors' samples. Sequenced: naive CXCR3+ CD8+ T cells from blood. Stated subset: CD45RO-CCR7+CD27+CD95- naive CD8+ T cells expressing CXCR3 (TNR3+). The chain has TRBV28 and TRBJ2-1; the D call from TCRdb, TRBD2, cannot be confirmed without DNA. This CDR3 reads CASSLLSGNEQFF.